This T cell receptor beta chain was sequenced for a study of T cell repertoires in cytomegalovirus infection. Study-wide context: Used in the study were CMV epitopes, some recently identified and HLA-C-restricted, others well-studied and HLA-B-restricted. Shared public TCR beta signatures pointed to both CMV infection and a matching HLA type.

Study-wide results and limits: Using cumulative public TCR beta family frequency, the authors identified those who carried CMV together with the relevant HLA.

TCRdb reanalysed the reads using MiXCR and keeps one entry per CDR3 protein. The repertoire has approximately 910,000 distinct CDR3 sequences, approximately 33% of them found once; the top ten carry roughly 13%. There are a few counts of this clonotype. What it recognizes is unknown. This CDR3 contains 15 residues. From germline, CDR1 is MNHEY and CDR2 SVGAGI. V lost 0 bases and J 9 bases, leaving 12 bases between the germline ends. This sequence was found in a human donor in good health (CMV status not recorded). Some clones in this sample may be carry-over from other donors' samples. Sequencing was performed on cultured CD8+ T cells from PBMCs, taken from culture after CMV antigen stimulation. The genes are TRBV6-5 and TRBJ1-6; maybe TRBD1 (5 bases). The CDR3 DNA reads as TGTGCCAGCAGTTACTCCGGACCCGGGGGTTCACCCCTCCACTTT. Its protein is CASSYSGPGGSPLHF.